These 5 T cell receptor beta chains came from one sample sequenced in a study of graft-versus-host responses after intestinal transplantation. Which antigens these TCRs recognize remains unknown. Method: immunoSEQ multiplex PCR; TCRdb's copy keeps in-frame clones and lacks some. The table records about 120,000 clones, 90% to 95% of them present only once. The sequenced sample was unstimulated CD4+ T cells sorted from spleen or lymph node cells, obtained before intestinal transplant. All receptors derive from a human donor who received an intestinal transplant.

CDR3 coding DNA: TGTGCCAGCAGCCACAGCGGGAGGGGTTACAATGAGCAGTTCTTC. Translated: CASSHSGRGYNEQFF. The V and J genes are TRBV12-1 and TRBJ2-1; the D call TRBD2 from the table was never checked on the DNA. TRBV12-1 is described as a pseudogene. This CDR3 contains 15 residues.

This chain uses TRBV27 with TRBJ2-7; D may be TRBD2 (6 bases). Germline-derived CDR1 and CDR2 are MNHEY and SMNVEV (reference sequence). V dropped 0 bases and J dropped 4 bases, with 10 bases sitting between them. This CDR3 region has 14 residues. The CDR3 is CASSLSHLAYEQYF. The CDR3, as DNA: TGTGCCAGCAGTTTATCCCACCTAGCGTACGAGCAGTACTTC.

V and J are TRBV7-9 and TRBJ1-1; D might be TRBD1 (6 bases). The CDR3 loop spans 13 amino acids. Germline CDR1 is SEHNR and CDR2 is FQNEAQ (reference sequence). V gave up 5 bases and J gave up 10 bases, with 17 bases separating them. The CDR3 DNA reads as TGTGCCAGCAGCCCCAGGGGCCAGGGGTTAGCTTTCTTT. It translates to CASSPRGQGLAFF.

The genes are TRBV5-1 and TRBJ2-7; 11 positions agree with TRBD2. CDR1 SGHRS and CDR2 YFSETQ come from the germline V gene. The CDR3 has 20 residues. With V trimmed by 2 bases and J by 2 bases, 18 bases remained unmatched. CDR3 in amino acids: CASSLKDSLLAGGHTYEQYF. The CDR3 nucleotides read TGCGCCAGCAGCTTAAAGGACTCGCTGCTAGCGGGAGGCCACACCTACGAGCAGTACTTC.

The J gene is TRBJ2-7, the V gene TRBV10-3; 7 nucleotides line up with TRBD2. The CDR3 is 17 residues long. Germline CDR1 ENHRY, CDR2 SYGVKD. Trimming removed 6 bases from V and 0 bases from J; junction bases left unmatched: 14. CDR3 loop: CAISPRGVGFPSYEQYF. CDR3 sequence (DNA): TGTGCCATCAGCCCCCGGGGGGTGGGATTCCCCTCCTACGAGCAGTACTTC.